This T cell receptor beta chain appears in the sequencing data of a study of T cells after yellow fever vaccination. General study points: A secondary response was less intense yet reached its peak sooner, at day 5 versus 15. Abundant clonotypes (contaminants from the bulk population) could be present in FACS-sorted repertoires. Post-booster reappearance was seen for most primary-vaccination clones (about 95% CD4, 80% to 90% CD8). Only a small proportion of the clonotypes turned up in both the CD4 and the CD8 compartments, likely arising from convergent recombination.

This clonotype has just a few counts. Antigen: not known. TCRdb redid the calling of the 5' RACE reads with MiXCR, one entry per CDR3 protein. The sample has some 500,000 distinct CDR3 sequences, approximately 13% seen once. The germline CDR1 and CDR2 sequences are KGHSH and LQKENI. The V and J ends lost 4 bases and 6 bases respectively, with 12 bases between them. The CDR3 length is 14 residues. The sample was PBMCs, taken on the day of the yellow fever booster vaccination. The chain joins TRBV18 to TRBJ2-2, with D tentatively TRBD1 (6 bases). This clonotype was obtained from a man aged 25-45 years who received the YFV17D yellow fever vaccine. CDR3 bases: TGTGCCAGCTCACTCGACAGGTTGTCCGGGGAGCTGTTTTTT. Residues: CASSLDRLSGELFF.